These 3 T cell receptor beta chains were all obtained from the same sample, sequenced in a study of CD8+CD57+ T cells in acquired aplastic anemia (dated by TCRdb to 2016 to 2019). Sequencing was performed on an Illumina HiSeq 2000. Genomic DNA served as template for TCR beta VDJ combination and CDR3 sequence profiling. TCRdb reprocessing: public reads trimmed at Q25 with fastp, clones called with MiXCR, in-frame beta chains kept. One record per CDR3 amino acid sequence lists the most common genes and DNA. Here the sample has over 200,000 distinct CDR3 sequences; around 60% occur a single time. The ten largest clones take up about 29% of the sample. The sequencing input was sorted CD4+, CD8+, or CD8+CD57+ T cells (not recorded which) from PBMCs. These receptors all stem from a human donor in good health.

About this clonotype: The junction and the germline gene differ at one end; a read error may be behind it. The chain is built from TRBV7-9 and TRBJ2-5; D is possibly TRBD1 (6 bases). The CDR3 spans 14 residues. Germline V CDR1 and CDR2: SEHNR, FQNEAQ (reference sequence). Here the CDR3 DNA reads TGTGCTAGCAGCCGGACAGCTGTCCAAGAGACCCAGTACTTC. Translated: CASSRTAVQETQYF.

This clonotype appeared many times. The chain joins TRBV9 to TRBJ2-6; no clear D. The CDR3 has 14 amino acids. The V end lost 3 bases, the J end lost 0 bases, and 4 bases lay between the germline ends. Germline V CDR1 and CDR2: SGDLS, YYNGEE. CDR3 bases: TGTGCCAGCAGCGCCTACTCTGGGGCCAACGTCCTGACTTTC. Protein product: CASSAYSGANVLTF.

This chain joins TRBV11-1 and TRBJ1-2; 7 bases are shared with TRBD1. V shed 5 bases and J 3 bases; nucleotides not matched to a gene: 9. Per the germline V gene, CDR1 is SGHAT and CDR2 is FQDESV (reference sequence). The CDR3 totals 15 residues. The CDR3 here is CASSARTGRDYGYTF. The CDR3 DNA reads TGTGCCAGCAGCGCCCGGACAGGAAGGGACTATGGCTACACCTTC.